This TCR beta chain was profiled in a study of beta chain features in type 1 diabetes. Study details: Examined across all samples were about 99,000,000 sorted cells. Findings and caveats of the study: Among type 1 diabetes patients, VDJ junctions had fewer insertions and more deletions. Sampled from patients, naive, central memory and Treg TCRB repertoires appeared more similar than those sampled from healthy donors.

This CDR3 spans 13 amino acids. The ends were cut back, 4 bases at V and 1 base at J, with 7 bases in the middle. CDR1 MNHEY and CDR2 SVGAGI come from the germline V gene. Since all of the isolated RNA was reverse transcribed, expressed TCRB transcripts were what got sequenced. Here immunoSEQ multiplex PCR was the method, and the copy in TCRdb shows in-frame clones only, minus some. Among under 150,000 clones listed, around 7% were seen once. A note on this clone: The target antigen is unknown. The same CDR3 can be traced to other DNA sequences in this sample.

The chain employs TRBV6-5 and TRBJ1-1; D gene uncertain. The source material was central memory CD4+ T cells from blood. This receptor was identified in a woman younger than 45 in good health. The CDR3 loop reads CASSFQKNTEAFF. Here the CDR3 DNA reads TGTGCCAGCAGTTTTCAGAAGAACACTGAAGCTTTCTTT.